The 11 T cell receptor beta chains reported below all come from one sample, sequenced in a study of shared clonotypes between healthy human individuals. Here immunoSEQ multiplex PCR was the method, and the copy in TCRdb shows in-frame clones only, minus some. Of about 2,100,000 clones detected, under 95% appear once; the ten largest clones hold roughly 1.8%. CD45RO-negative, CCR7-positively selected cells formed the naive CD8 fraction, excluding terminally differentiated effector memory CD45RA+ cells. The sequencing input was naive CD8+ T cells from PBMCs. The receptors were gathered from a man aged 18 to 35 in good health. Some clones in this sample may be carry-over from other donors' samples.

This rearrangement joins TRBV6-1 to TRBJ1-1; D is possibly TRBD1 (6 bases). Germline values: CDR1 MNHNS, CDR2 SASEGT. Trimming removed 5 bases from V and 1 base from J, with 11 bases in between. The CDR3 contains 14 residues. The CDR3 loop is CASSHRASNTEAFF. CDR3 bases: TGTGCCAGCAGTCACAGGGCATCGAACACTGAAGCTTTCTTT.

The chain combines TRBV6-1 with TRBJ2-6; D unresolved. Germline lookup yields CDR1 MNHNS and CDR2 SASEGT. V dropped 3 bases and J dropped 1 base, with 13 bases sitting between them. This CDR3 has 17 residues. In DNA form, the CDR3 reads TGTGCCAGCAGTGAGGTATGGCCCGGGTCTGGGGCCAACGTCCTGACTTTC. This sequence encodes CASSEVWPGSGANVLTF.

The CDR3: CASSLFGTDYSNQPQHF. The CDR3 DNA reads TGTGCCAGCAGTTTATTCGGGACAGATTATAGCAATCAGCCCCAGCATTTT. This chain connects TRBV28 to TRBJ1-5; TRBD1 aligns across 7 bases. This CDR3 is built from 17 residues. Germline CDR1 and CDR2: MDHEN and SYDVKM. The J segment lost 0 bases and the V segment lost 1 base, leaving 6 bases of the junction unmatched.

In regard to this clone: This same CDR3 is encoded by further DNA sequences in the sample. The rearrangement joins TRBV19 to TRBJ2-7, with a weak D call TRBD2 (5 bases). Trimming removed 4 bases at V and 1 base at J, with 5 bases between. CDR3 length: 12 residues. Germline values: CDR1 LNHDA, CDR2 SQIVND (reference sequence). This CDR3 reads CASSSGSYEQYF. The DNA of the CDR3 is TGTGCCAGTAGTAGCGGGTCCTACGAGCAGTACTTC.

The rearrangement links TRBV5-1 to TRBJ1-3; 12 bases match TRBD1. In germline, CDR1 is SGHRS, CDR2 YFSETQ. The CDR3 spans 17 residues. V lost 3 bases and J lost 3; bases outside the gene matches: 7. The CDR3 region is CASSSGTGGLSGNTIYF. Written as DNA, the CDR3 is TGCGCCAGCAGCTCCGGGACAGGGGGCTTAAGTGGAAACACCATATATTTT. The variable domain in full, completed from reference TRBV5-1 and TRBJ1-3, reads KAGVTQTPRYLIKTRGQQVTLSCSPISGHRSVSWYQQTPGQGLQFLFEYFSETQRNKGNFPGRFSGRQFSNSRSEMNVSTLELGDSALYLCASSSGTGGLSGNTIYFGEGSWLTVV.

The chain combines TRBV28 with TRBJ1-5; tentatively, D is TRBD1 (6 bases). The CDR3 runs 10 residues. V was cut by 11 bases and J by 9 bases, with 11 bases left in between. CDR1 and CDR2 from the germline V gene are MDHEN and SYDVKM. This chain's CDR3 is CAAGGGPQHF. The CDR3 coding sequence is TGTGCCGCCGGAGGGGGGCCCCAGCATTTT.

The V and J genes are TRBV19 and TRBJ2-7; 9 bases align to TRBD2. Germline loops: CDR1 LNHDA, CDR2 SQIVND (reference sequence). This CDR3 has 16 amino acids. Trimming cost V 7 bases and J 4 bases; bases outside gene matches: 14. The CDR3 coding sequence is TGTGCCAGTACACCTGCGGGGGGGAGTCGGCCGTACGAGCAGTACTTC. Translation gives CASTPAGGSRPYEQYF.

The chain links TRBV4-3 to TRBJ2-7; TRBD1 is a possible D gene (6 bases). Trimming removed 0 bases from V and 2 bases from J, with 14 bases in between. The CDR3 loop spans 16 amino acids. Germline V lookup: CDR1 LGHNA, CDR2 YSLEER. CDR3 sequence (DNA): TGCGCCAGCAGCCAAGATTGGGGCAGGGGAGCCTACGAGCAGTACTTC. Translating it yields CASSQDWGRGAYEQYF.

CDR3 protein: CASSSSGSGSYEQYF. Written as DNA, the CDR3 is TGTGCCAGCAGTTCAAGCGGGAGTGGGTCCTACGAGCAGTACTTC. This chain uses TRBV27 with TRBJ2-7; 8 nucleotides align to TRBD2. After removal of 4 bases from V and 1 base from J, the junction contained 6 bases not matched to a gene. Germline V gives CDR1 MNHEY, CDR2 SMNVEV (reference sequence). CDR3 size: 15 residues.

The V gene is TRBV30, the J gene TRBJ2-1; D is ambiguous. The CDR3 sequence is 13 residues long. The V gene's germline CDR1 is GTSNPN and CDR2 SVGIG (reference sequence). Trimming cost V 2 bases and J 1 base, with 6 bases left between them. Here the CDR3 reads CAWSPRSYNEQFF. Here the CDR3 DNA reads TGTGCCTGGAGTCCCAGGTCCTACAATGAGCAGTTCTTC.

This clone came up once. The chain combines TRBV29-1 with TRBJ2-7; D uncertain. V lost 7 bases to trimming and J lost 0 bases, with 13 bases between them. The CDR3 runs to 13 residues. The germline V gene has CDR1 SQVTM and CDR2 ANQGSEA. CDR3 DNA: TGCAGCGGTGGTGGTACTCACTCCTACGAGCAGTACTTC. Amino acids: CSGGGTHSYEQYF.